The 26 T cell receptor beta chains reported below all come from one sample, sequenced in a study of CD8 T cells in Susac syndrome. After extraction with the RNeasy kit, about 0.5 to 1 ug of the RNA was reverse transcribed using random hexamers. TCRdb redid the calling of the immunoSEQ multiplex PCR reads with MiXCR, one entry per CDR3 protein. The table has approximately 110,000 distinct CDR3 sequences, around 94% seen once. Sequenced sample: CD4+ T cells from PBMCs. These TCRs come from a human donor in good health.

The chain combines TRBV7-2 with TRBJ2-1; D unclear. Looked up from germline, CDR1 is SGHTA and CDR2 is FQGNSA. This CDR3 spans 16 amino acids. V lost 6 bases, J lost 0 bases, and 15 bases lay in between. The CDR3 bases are TGTGCCAGCAGGCTCTCGCGTCACAGCTCCTACAATGAGCAGTTCTTC. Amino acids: CASRLSRHSSYNEQFF. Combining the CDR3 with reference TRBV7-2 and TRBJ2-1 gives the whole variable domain GAGVSQSPSNKVTEKGKDVELRCDPISGHTALYWYRQSLGQGLEFLIYFQGNSAPDKSGLPSDRFSAERTGGSVSTLTIQRTQQEDSAVYLCASRLSRHSSYNEQFFGPGTRLTVL.

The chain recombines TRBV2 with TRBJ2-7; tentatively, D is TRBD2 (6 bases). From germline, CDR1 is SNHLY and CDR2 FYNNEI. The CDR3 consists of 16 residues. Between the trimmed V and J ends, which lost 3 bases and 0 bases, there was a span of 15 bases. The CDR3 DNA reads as TGTGCCAGCAGTGATCGTATGGGACTTGGCTCCTACGAGCAGTACTTC. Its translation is CASSDRMGLGSYEQYF.

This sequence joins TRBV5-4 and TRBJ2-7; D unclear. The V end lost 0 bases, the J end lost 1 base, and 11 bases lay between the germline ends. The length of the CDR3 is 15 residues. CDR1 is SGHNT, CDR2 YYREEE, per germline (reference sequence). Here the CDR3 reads CASSLAPSQSYEQYF. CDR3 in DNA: TGTGCCAGCAGCTTGGCACCGTCCCAGTCCTACGAGCAGTACTTC.

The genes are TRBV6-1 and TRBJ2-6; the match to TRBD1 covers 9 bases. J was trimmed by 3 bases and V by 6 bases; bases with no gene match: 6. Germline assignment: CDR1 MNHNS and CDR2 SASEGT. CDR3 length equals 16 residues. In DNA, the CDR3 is TGTGCCAGCAGGAGAACAGGGGGCAGTGGGGCCAACGTCCTGACTTTC. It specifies CASRRTGGSGANVLTF.

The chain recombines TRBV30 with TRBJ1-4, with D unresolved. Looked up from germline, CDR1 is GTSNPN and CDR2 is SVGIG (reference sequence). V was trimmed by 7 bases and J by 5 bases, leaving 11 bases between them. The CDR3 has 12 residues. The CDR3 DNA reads TGTGCCTTAAGCGGGCCAAATGAAAAACTGTTTTTT. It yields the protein CALSGPNEKLFF.

The chain's CDR3 is CASSEAGQPQHF. The CDR3 nucleotides read TGTGCCAGCAGCGAGGCAGGGCAGCCCCAGCATTTT. The rearrangement joins TRBV12-3 or TRBV12-4 to TRBJ1-5; the D gene is possibly TRBD1 (5 bases). V lost 6 bases, J lost 7 bases, and 10 bases lay in between. This CDR3 contains 12 residues.

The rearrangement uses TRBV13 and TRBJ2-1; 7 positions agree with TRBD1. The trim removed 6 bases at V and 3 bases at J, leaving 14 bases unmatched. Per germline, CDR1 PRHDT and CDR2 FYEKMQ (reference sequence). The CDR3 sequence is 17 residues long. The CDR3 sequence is CASSRQGKADLYNEQFF. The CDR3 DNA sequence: TGTGCCAGCAGTCGACAGGGAAAAGCCGATCTCTACAATGAGCAGTTCTTC.

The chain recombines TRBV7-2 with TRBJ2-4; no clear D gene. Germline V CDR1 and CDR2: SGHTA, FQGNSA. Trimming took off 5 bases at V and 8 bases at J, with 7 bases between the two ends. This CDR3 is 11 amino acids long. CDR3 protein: CASSQSDIQYF. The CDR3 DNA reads TGTGCCAGCAGCCAAAGTGACATTCAGTACTTC.

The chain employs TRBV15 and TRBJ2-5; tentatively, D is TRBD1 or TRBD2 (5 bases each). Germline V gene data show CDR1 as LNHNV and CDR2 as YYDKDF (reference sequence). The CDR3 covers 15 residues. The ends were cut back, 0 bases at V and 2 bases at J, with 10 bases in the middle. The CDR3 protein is CATSRDPGPQETQYF. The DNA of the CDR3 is TGTGCCACCAGCAGAGACCCGGGACCTCAAGAGACCCAGTACTTC.

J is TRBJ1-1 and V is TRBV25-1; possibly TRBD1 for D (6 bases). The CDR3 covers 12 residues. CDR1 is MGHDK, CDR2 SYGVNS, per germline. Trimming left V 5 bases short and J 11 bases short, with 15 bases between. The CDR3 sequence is CASSTQTGWAFF. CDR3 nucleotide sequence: TGTGCCAGCAGTACACAAACAGGGTGGGCTTTCTTT.

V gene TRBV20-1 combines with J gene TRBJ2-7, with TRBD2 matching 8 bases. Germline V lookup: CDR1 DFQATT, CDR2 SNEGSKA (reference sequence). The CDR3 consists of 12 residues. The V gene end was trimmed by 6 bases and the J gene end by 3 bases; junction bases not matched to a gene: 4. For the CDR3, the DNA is TGCAGTGCAACCGGGACTAGCTACGAGCAGTACTTC. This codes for CSATGTSYEQYF.

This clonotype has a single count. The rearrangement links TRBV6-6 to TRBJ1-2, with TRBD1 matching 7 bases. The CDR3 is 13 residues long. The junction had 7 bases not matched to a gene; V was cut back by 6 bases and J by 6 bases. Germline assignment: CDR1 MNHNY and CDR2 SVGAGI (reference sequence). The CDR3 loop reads CASRQTGDHGYTF. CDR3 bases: TGTGCCAGCAGACAAACAGGGGACCATGGCTACACCTTC.

In nucleotides, the CDR3 is TGCAGCGTTTTCGGGACTAGCGGGAGTAATGAGCAGTTCTTC. It specifies CSVFGTSGSNEQFF. The chain uses TRBV29-1 and TRBJ2-1; 14 nucleotides align to TRBD2. Germline trimming cut 5 bases from V and 7 bases from J; bases unmatched to any gene: 4. CDR3 length: 14 residues. Per germline, CDR1 SQVTM and CDR2 ANQGSEA.

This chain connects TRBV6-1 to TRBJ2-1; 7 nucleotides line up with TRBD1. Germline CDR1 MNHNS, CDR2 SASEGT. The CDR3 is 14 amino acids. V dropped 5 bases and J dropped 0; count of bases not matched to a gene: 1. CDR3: CASSRQGSYNEQFF. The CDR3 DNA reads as TGTGCCAGCAGTCGACAGGGCTCCTACAATGAGCAGTTCTTC.

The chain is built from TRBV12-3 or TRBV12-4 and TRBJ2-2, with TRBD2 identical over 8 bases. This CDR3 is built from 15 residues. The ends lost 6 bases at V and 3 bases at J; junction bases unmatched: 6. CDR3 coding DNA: TGTGCCAGCAGCTCCGGGACTAGGGACACCGGGGAGCTGTTTTTT. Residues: CASSSGTRDTGELFF.

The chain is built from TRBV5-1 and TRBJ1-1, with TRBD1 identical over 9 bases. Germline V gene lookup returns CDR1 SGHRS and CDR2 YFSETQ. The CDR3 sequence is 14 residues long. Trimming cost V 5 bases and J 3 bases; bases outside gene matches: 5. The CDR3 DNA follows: TGCGCCAGCAGAGACCGGGACAGGGACACTGAAGCTTTCTTT. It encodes CASRDRDRDTEAFF. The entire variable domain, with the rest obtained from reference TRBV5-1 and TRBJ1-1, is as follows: KAGVTQTPRYLIKTRGQQVTLSCSPISGHRSVSWYQQTPGQGLQFLFEYFSETQRNKGNFPGRFSGRQFSNSRSEMNVSTLELGDSALYLCASRDRDRDTEAFFGQGTRLTVV.

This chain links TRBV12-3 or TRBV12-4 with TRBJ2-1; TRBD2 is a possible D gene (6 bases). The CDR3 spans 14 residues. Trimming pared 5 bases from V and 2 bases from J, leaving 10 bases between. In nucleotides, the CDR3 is TGTGCCAGCAGTGACGGGAGACCCTACAATGAGCAGTTCTTC. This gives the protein CASSDGRPYNEQFF.

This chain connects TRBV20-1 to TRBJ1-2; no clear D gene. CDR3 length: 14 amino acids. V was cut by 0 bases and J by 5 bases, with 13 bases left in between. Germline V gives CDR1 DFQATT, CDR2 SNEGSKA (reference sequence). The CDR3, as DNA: TGCAGTGCTAGAGAAGAAGGGAAAAGGTATGGCTACACCTTC. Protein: CSAREEGKRYGYTF.

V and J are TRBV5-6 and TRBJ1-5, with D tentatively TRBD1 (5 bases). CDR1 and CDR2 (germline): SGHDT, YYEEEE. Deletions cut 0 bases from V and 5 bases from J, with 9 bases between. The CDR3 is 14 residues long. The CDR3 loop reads CASSLVGTDQPQHF. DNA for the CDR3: TGTGCCAGCAGCTTGGTCGGGACGGATCAGCCCCAGCATTTT.

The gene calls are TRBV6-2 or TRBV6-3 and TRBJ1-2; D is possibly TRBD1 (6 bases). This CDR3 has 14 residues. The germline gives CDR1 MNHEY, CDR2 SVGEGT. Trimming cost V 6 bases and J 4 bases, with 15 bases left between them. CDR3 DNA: TGTGCCAGCAGCCAAACACAGGGAGGCTATGGCTACACCTTC. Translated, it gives CASSQTQGGYGYTF.

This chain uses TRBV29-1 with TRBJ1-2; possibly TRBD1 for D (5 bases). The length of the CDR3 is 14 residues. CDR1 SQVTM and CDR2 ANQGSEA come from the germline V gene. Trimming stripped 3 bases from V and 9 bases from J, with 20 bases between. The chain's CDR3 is CSVETLLGQGSYTF. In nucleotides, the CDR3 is TGCAGCGTTGAGACTTTGTTGGGGCAGGGAAGCTACACCTTC. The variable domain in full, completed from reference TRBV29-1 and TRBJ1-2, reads SAVISQKPSRDICQRGTSLTIQCQVDSQVTMMFWYRQQPGQSLTLIATANQGSEATYESGFVIDKFPISRPNLTFSTLTVSNMSPEDSSIYLCSVETLLGQGSYTFGSGTRLTVV.

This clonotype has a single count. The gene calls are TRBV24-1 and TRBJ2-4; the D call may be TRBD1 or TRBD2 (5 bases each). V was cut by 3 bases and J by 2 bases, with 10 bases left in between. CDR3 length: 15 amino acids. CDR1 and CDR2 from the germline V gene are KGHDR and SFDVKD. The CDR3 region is CATSDRDGPKNIQYF. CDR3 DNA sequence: TGTGCCACCAGTGATCGGGACGGTCCCAAAAACATTCAGTACTTC.

Here the CDR3 reads CASSASGTGEEKLFF. The CDR3 DNA follows: TGTGCCAGCAGCGCCTCCGGGACAGGGGAAGAAAAACTGTTTTTT. The gene calls are TRBV7-2 and TRBJ1-4; 10 positions match TRBD1. The CDR3 consists of 15 residues. The V and J ends lost 5 bases and 8 bases, in that order; junction bases with no gene match: 8. The germline V gene encodes CDR1 SGHTA and CDR2 FQGNSA. The entire variable domain, with the rest obtained from reference TRBV7-2 and TRBJ1-4, is as follows: GAGVSQSPSNKVTEKGKDVELRCDPISGHTALYWYRQSLGQGLEFLIYFQGNSAPDKSGLPSDRFSAERTGGSVSTLTIQRTQQEDSAVYLCASSASGTGEEKLFFGSGTQLSVL.

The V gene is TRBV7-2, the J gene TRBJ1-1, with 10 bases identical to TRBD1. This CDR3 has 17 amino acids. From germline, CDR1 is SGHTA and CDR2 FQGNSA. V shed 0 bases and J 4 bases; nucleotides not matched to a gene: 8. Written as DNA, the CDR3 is TGTGCCAGCAGCTTAGCAGGGACAGGGGCCTGGGGCACTGAAGCTTTCTTT. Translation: CASSLAGTGAWGTEAFF.

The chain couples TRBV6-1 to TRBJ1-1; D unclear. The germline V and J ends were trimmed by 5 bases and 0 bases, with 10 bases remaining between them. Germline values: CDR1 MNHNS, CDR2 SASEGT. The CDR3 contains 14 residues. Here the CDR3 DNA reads TGTGCCAGCAGTCTCGCCGCATTGAACACTGAAGCTTTCTTT. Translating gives CASSLAALNTEAFF.

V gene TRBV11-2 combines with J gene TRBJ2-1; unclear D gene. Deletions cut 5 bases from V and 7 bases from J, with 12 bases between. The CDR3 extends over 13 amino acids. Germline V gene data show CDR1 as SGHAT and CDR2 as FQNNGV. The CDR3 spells CASSGGVLNEQFF. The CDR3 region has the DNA TGTGCCAGCAGCGGCGGCGTCCTGAATGAGCAGTTCTTC.